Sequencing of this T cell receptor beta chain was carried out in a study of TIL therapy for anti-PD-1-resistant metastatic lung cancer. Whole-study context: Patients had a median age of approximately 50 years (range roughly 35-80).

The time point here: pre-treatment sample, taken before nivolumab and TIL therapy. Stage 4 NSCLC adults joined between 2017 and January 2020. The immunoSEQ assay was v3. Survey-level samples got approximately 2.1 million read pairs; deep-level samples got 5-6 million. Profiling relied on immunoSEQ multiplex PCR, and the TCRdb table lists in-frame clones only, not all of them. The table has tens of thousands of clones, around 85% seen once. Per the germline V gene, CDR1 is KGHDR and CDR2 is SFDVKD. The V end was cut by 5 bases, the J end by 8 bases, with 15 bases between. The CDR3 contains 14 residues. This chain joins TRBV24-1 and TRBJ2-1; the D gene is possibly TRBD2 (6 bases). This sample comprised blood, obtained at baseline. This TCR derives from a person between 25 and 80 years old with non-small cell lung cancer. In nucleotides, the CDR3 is TGTGCCACCAGTGGAGCGGGTATTGGGTATGAGCAGTTCTTC. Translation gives CATSGAGIGYEQFF.